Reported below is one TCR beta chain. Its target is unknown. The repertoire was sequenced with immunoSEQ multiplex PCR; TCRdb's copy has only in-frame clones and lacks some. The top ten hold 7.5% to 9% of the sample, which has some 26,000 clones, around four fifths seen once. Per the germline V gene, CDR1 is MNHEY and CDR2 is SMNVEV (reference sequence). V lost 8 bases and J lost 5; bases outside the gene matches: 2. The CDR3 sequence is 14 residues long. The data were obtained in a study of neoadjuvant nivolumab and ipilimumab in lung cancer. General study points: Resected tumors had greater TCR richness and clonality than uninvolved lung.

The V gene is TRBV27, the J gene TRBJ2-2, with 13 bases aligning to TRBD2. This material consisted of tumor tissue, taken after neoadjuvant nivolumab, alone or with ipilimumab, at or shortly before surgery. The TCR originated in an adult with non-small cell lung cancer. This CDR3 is CASALAGGTGELFF. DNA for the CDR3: TGTGCCAGCGCACTAGCGGGAGGGACCGGGGAGCTGTTTTTT.